This TCR beta chain emerged from a study of graft-versus-host responses after intestinal transplantation. Study-wide findings and caveats: GvH clones appeared in recipient marrow, some first in ileum or blood.

Sequencing used immunoSEQ multiplex PCR; TCRdb keeps in-frame clones, though not all of them. Of over 80,000 clones listed, 85% to 95% are singletons. The CDR3 loop spans 11 amino acids. The V end was cut by 3 bases, the J end by 8 bases, with 6 bases between. CDR1 and CDR2 from the germline V gene are SGDLS and YYNGEE. Comment on this clone: Antigen: not known.

Sequenced material: unstimulated CD8+ T cells sorted from spleen or lymph node cells, taken before transplant. The TCR comes from a human donor who was the organ donor for an intestinal transplant. The rearrangement links TRBV9 to TRBJ2-1; possible D gene TRBD2, 5 bases. CDR3 sequence reads: CASSEGDEQFF. In nucleotides, the CDR3 is TGTGCCAGCAGCGAGGGAGATGAGCAGTTCTTC.